The 2 T cell receptor beta chains below all came from one sample that was sequenced in a study of CD8+ T cells in alopecia areata. RNA was extracted and reverse transcribed into cDNA as the sequencing template. The table came from immunoSEQ multiplex PCR; TCRdb's copy has only in-frame clones and leaves some out. The data contain 150,000 to 200,000 clones, 58% of them singletons. Regarding treatment: oral pan-JAK inhibitor, 5-10 mg twice daily. Sequencing used CD4+ T cells sorted from blood, obtained at week 24, from a patient treated with tofacitinib. These receptors were collected from a human donor with alopecia areata.

This clone was recorded a few times. The chain is built from TRBV19 and TRBJ2-2; D is undetermined. Trimming took 5 bases from V and 6 from J, leaving 7 bases between them. The CDR3 contains 12 residues. Germline V lookup: CDR1 LNHDA, CDR2 SQIVND (reference sequence). The CDR3 region has the DNA TGTGCCAGTAGTCTGAGATCCGGGGAGCTGTTTTTT. Protein: CASSLRSGELFF.

This chain connects TRBV29-1 to TRBJ2-2, with no clear D. Germline V gene lookup returns CDR1 SQVTM and CDR2 ANQGSEA. The CDR3 covers 11 residues. V dropped 4 bases and J dropped 6 bases, with 6 bases sitting between them. For the CDR3, the DNA is TGCAGCGTTGTTTTGGCCGGGGAGCTGTTTTTT. Its protein product is CSVVLAGELFF.